Below, one T cell receptor (beta chain) is given with its context. These data come from a study of cytomegalovirus exposure and HLA in healthy donors. V was trimmed by 1 base and J by 2 bases, leaving 11 bases between them. The CDR3 runs 16 residues. Germline V CDR1 and CDR2: LNHNV, YYDKDF (reference sequence). Libraries were prepared by immunoSEQ multiplex PCR; TCRdb keeps only in-frame clonotypes and omits some of them. The data show fewer than 70,000 clones, with over 75% seen just once and about 3% held by the top ten. V and J are TRBV15 and TRBJ1-4; the D gene is possibly TRBD1 (6 bases). The sample taken for sequencing was PBMCs. The sequence derives from a man aged 18 to 30 in good health and CMV-seronegative. CDR3 coding DNA: TGTGCCACCAGCAGAGCTTTTCAGGGGACTAATGAAAAACTGTTTTTT. Its translation is CATSRAFQGTNEKLFF.